The 22 T cell receptor beta chains below come from one sample, sequenced in a study of blood T cell repertoires in COVID-19. This table comes from immunoSEQ multiplex PCR, and its TCRdb copy is limited to in-frame clones, with some not included. The profile shows 100,000 or so clones, 80% to 90% of them singletons. The material sequenced was peripheral blood. Source of these receptors: a human donor in a cohort sampled during active COVID-19.

The chain employs TRBV21-1 and TRBJ2-7; the DNA was not used to check the table's D call, TRBD1. TRBV21-1 constitutes a pseudogene. The CDR3 is made up of 13 amino acids. DNA of the CDR3: TGTGCCAGCAGCGACAGGGGTAGGTACGAGCAGTACTTC. Its protein product is CASSDRGRYEQYF.

The chain carries TRBV12-3 or TRBV12-4 and TRBJ2-4; D is unclear. CDR3 length equals 13 residues. V lost 6 bases, J lost 0 bases, and 6 bases lay in between. DNA of the CDR3: TGTGCCAGCAGCCCGGGAGCCAAAAACATTCAGTACTTC. This translates into CASSPGAKNIQYF.

CDR3 nucleotides: TGTGCCAGCTCACCACCTACGGGGGACACTGAAGCTTTCTTT. Translated: CASSPPTGDTEAFF. The chain joins TRBV18 to TRBJ1-1; D possibly corresponds to TRBD1 (5 bases). Germline V lookup: CDR1 KGHSH, CDR2 LQKENI. The CDR3 runs to 14 residues. Trimming stripped 0 bases from V and 3 bases from J, with 8 bases between.

The rearrangement links TRBV28 to TRBJ2-5, with TRBD1 matching 9 bases. Per germline, CDR1 MDHEN and CDR2 SYDVKM. V lost 4 bases to trimming and J lost 6 bases; unmatched junction nucleotides: 3. The length of the CDR3 is 13 residues. In DNA form, the CDR3 reads TGTGCCAGCAGTTCGGGACAGGGAAAGACCCAGTACTTC. It specifies CASSSGQGKTQYF.

This chain joins TRBV19 and TRBJ1-2, with 8 bases lining up with TRBD1. This CDR3 is 16 amino acids long. The V segment lost 5 bases and the J segment 1 base; nucleotides outside the gene matches: 9. Germline V gene sequence: CDR1 LNHDA, CDR2 SQIVND (reference sequence). The CDR3 loop is CASSLRQGAFNYGYTF. In DNA, the CDR3 is TGTGCCAGTAGTCTCCGTCAGGGGGCATTTAACTATGGCTACACCTTC.

The chain is built from TRBV20-1 and TRBJ1-1; TRBD1 matches at 8 bases. Per the germline V gene, CDR1 is DFQATT and CDR2 is SNEGSKA (reference sequence). V trimming: 2 bases; J trimming: 10 bases; junction bases outside the gene matches: 3. There are 11 residues in the CDR3. The CDR3 sequence is CSARQGALAFF. In DNA, the CDR3 is TGCAGTGCTAGACAGGGGGCGTTAGCTTTCTTT.

The chain employs TRBV5-1 and TRBJ2-6, with D unresolved. V was pared by 4 bases and J by 1 base, with 6 bases between. The CDR3 is made up of 14 amino acids. The germline CDR1 and CDR2 sequences are SGHRS and YFSETQ. CDR3 in amino acids: CASSTASGANVLTF. CDR3 nucleotides: TGCGCCAGCAGCACAGCTTCTGGGGCCAACGTCCTGACTTTC.

This clone was picked up a small number of times. The chain joins TRBV28 to TRBJ1-2; D might be TRBD1 (5 bases). The CDR3 has 14 residues. From germline, CDR1 is MDHEN and CDR2 SYDVKM. V shed 3 bases and J shed 0 bases, with 8 bases lying between them. The CDR3 DNA reads TGTGCCAGCAGTTTGGCAGGGTCTAACTATGGCTACACCTTC. This translates into CASSLAGSNYGYTF.

This rearrangement joins TRBV18 to TRBJ2-3; no definite D call. Trimming removed 1 base at V and 4 bases at J, with 15 bases between. The CDR3 length is 16 residues. The germline V gene has CDR1 KGHSH and CDR2 LQKENI. The CDR3 reads CASSPRALRSPDTQYF. CDR3 nucleotides: TGTGCCAGCTCACCACGAGCCCTAAGGAGCCCAGATACGCAGTATTTT.

The chain is built from TRBV5-1 and TRBJ1-1; tentative D call: TRBD1 (5 bases). Per germline, CDR1 SGHRS and CDR2 YFSETQ. The CDR3 loop spans 14 amino acids. The V gene lost 2 bases and the J gene lost 1 base, with 9 bases spanning the gap. As DNA, the CDR3 is TGCGCCAGCAGCTTCCAGGGCGCGAACACTGAAGCTTTCTTT. Translating it yields CASSFQGANTEAFF. The variable domain in full, with the rest retrieved from reference TRBV5-1 and TRBJ1-1, is KAGVTQTPRYLIKTRGQQVTLSCSPISGHRSVSWYQQTPGQGLQFLFEYFSETQRNKGNFPGRFSGRQFSNSRSEMNVSTLELGDSALYLCASSFQGANTEAFFGQGTRLTVV.

The gene calls are TRBV6-5 and TRBJ1-2; 11 bases match TRBD1. The germline V gene encodes CDR1 MNHEY and CDR2 SVGAGI. The V segment lost 0 bases and the J segment 7 bases; nucleotides outside the gene matches: 7. The CDR3 is 16 residues long. The CDR3 protein is CASSYSLGQGASGYTF. The CDR3 nucleotides are TGTGCCAGCAGTTACTCTCTCGGACAGGGGGCGTCTGGCTACACCTTC.

The sample holds one count of this clone. The V gene is TRBV5-5, the J gene TRBJ1-2; D is unclear. CDR3 length equals 15 residues. Trimming pared 1 base from V and 1 base from J, leaving 11 bases between. The germline V gene has CDR1 SGHKS and CDR2 YYEKEE (reference sequence). The CDR3 loop reads CASSLMAPYNYGYTF. The CDR3 bases are TGTGCCAGCAGCTTGATGGCCCCGTATAACTATGGCTACACCTTC.

In DNA form, the CDR3 reads TGTGCCAGCAGCCCCGACAGGTTCCCTTCTGGAAACACCATATATTTT. Residues: CASSPDRFPSGNTIYF. This chain joins TRBV2 and TRBJ1-3; possible D gene TRBD1, 6 bases. Germline-derived CDR1 and CDR2 are SNHLY and FYNNEI. Deletions cut 6 bases from V and 1 base from J, with 16 bases between. The CDR3 spans 16 residues.

V usage is TRBV9 and J usage is TRBJ2-7; D might be TRBD1 (6 bases). CDR1 and CDR2 from the germline V gene are SGDLS and YYNGEE. There are 13 residues in the CDR3. V was trimmed by 4 bases and J by 3 bases, leaving 11 bases between them. CDR3 nucleotides: TGTGCCAGCAGCCGAGGACAGAACTACGAGCAGTACTTC. Its translation: CASSRGQNYEQYF.

This chain joins TRBV7-9 and TRBJ1-6; TRBD1 agrees at 7 bases. Germline CDR1 and CDR2: SEHNR and FQNEAQ (reference sequence). Germline trimming cut 6 bases from V and 4 bases from J; bases unmatched to any gene: 3. CDR3 size: 14 residues. The CDR3 is CASSRDRYNSPLHF. The CDR3 DNA reads TGTGCCAGCAGTCGGGACAGATATAATTCACCCCTCCACTTT.

The J gene is TRBJ1-6, the V gene TRBV27, with D possibly being TRBD1 (5 bases). The V and J ends lost 5 bases and 4 bases respectively, with 18 bases between them. The CDR3 runs 17 residues. CDR1 is MNHEY, CDR2 SMNVEV, per germline (reference sequence). CDR3 sequence reads: CASSQPGVGGYNSPLHF. For the CDR3, the DNA is TGTGCCAGCAGTCAGCCGGGGGTCGGGGGGTATAATTCACCCCTCCACTTT.

The chain has TRBV18 and TRBJ2-3; no firm D call. Per the germline V gene, CDR1 is KGHSH and CDR2 is LQKENI. The CDR3 has 15 amino acids. The ends were cut back, 1 base at V and 2 bases at J, with 10 bases in the middle. CDR3 amino acids: CASSPLDTATDTQYF. CDR3 coding DNA: TGTGCCAGCTCACCACTTGACACCGCCACAGATACGCAGTATTTT.

The genes are TRBV18 and TRBJ2-3; 7 positions agree with TRBD1. The CDR3 totals 15 residues. CDR1 and CDR2 (germline): KGHSH, LQKENI. The junction had 4 bases not matched to a gene; V was cut back by 4 bases and J by 0 bases. As DNA, the CDR3 is TGTGCCAGCTCACGACAGGGTACTAGCACAGATACGCAGTATTTT. Its protein is CASSRQGTSTDTQYF.

This sequence joins TRBV5-8 and TRBJ2-1; 11 nucleotides align to TRBD2. CDR3 length equals 18 residues. V trimming: 1 base; J trimming: 1 base; junction bases outside the gene matches: 7. Germline-derived CDR1 and CDR2 are SGHTS and YDEGEE. CDR3 DNA sequence: TGTGCCAGCAGCTTGTGGTTTAGCGGGGGGGCGTCCTACAATGAGCAGTTCTTC. Translating gives CASSLWFSGGASYNEQFF.

The J gene is TRBJ1-2, the V gene TRBV9, with D tentatively TRBD1 (5 bases). Trimming removed 2 bases at V and 0 bases at J, with 14 bases between. Germline CDR1 reads SGDLS; CDR2 reads YYNGEE. The CDR3 contains 16 residues. The CDR3 region has the DNA TGTGCCAGCAGCGTCAATGTACAGGAAACTAACTATGGCTACACCTTC. Protein sequence: CASSVNVQETNYGYTF.

V and J are TRBV7-9 and TRBJ2-1, with TRBD2 matching 8 bases. There are 15 residues in the CDR3. CDR1 is SEHNR, CDR2 FQNEAQ, per germline (reference sequence). V was clipped by 5 bases and J by 9 bases; unmatched bases: 12. CDR3 sequence: CASSRRTREGSEQFF. Written as DNA, the CDR3 is TGTGCCAGCAGCCGTCGGACACGGGAGGGTTCTGAGCAGTTCTTC.

CDR3 region: CASSLDRVIYEQYF. The DNA of the CDR3 is TGTGCCAGCAGCCTGGACAGGGTCATCTACGAGCAGTACTTC. The J gene is TRBJ2-7, the V gene TRBV7-2, with 8 bases fitting TRBD1. Germline assignment: CDR1 SGHTA and CDR2 FQGNSA. The CDR3 is 14 residues long. The V gene end was trimmed by 5 bases and the J gene end by 3 bases; junction bases not matched to a gene: 6.